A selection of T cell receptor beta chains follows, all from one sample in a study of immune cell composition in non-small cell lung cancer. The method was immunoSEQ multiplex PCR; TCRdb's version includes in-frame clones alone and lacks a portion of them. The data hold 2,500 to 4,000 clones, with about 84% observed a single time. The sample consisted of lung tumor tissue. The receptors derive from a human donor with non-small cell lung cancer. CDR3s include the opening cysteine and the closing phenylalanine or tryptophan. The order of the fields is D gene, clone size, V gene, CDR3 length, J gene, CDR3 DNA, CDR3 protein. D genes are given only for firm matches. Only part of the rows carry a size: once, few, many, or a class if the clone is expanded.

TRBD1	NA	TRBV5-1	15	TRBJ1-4	TGCGCCAGCAGCTCGCAGGGGGCGTCTAATGAAAAACTGTTTTTT	CASSSQGASNEKLFF
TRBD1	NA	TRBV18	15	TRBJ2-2	TGTGCCAGCTCACCGACAGGGCTTCGAACCGGGGAGCTGTTTTTT	CASSPTGLRTGELFF
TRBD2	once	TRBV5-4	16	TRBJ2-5	TGTGCCAGCAGCTTGGAGCTAGCGGGAGAACGAGAGACCCAGTACTTC	CASSLELAGERETQYF
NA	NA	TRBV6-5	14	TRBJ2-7	TGTGCCAGCAGTTACTCCACTGATCGCTACGAGCAGTACTTC	CASSYSTDRYEQYF
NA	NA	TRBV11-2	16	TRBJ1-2	TGTGCCAGCAGCTTAGATACAGCTTTATCGAACTATGGCTACACCTTC	CASSLDTALSNYGYTF
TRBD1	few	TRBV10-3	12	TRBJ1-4	TGTGCCATCAGTGACAGGGGGGAAAAACTGTTTTTT	CAISDRGEKLFF
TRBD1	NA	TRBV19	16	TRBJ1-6	TGTGCCAGTAGCTGGAGGGGGCCTCCTTATAATTCACCCCTCCACTTT	CASSWRGPPYNSPLHF
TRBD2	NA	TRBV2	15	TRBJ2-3	TGTGCCAGCAGTGAAGGACTAGCTAACACAGATACGCAGTATTTT	CASSEGLANTDTQYF
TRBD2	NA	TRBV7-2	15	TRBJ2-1	TGTGCCAGCAGCTTAGTAGCGGGAGGGTACAATGAGCAGTTCTTC	CASSLVAGGYNEQFF
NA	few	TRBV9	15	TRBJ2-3	TGTGCCAGCAGCGTAGCTCAGCGGAGCACAGATACGCAGTATTTT	CASSVAQRSTDTQYF
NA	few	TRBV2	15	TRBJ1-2	TGTGCCAGCAGTGAAGCTAGGGGGTCAAGCTATGGCTACACCTTC	CASSEARGSSYGYTF
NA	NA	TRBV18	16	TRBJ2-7	TGTGCCAGCTCACCCTTCGGACGGGAGAGCTCCTACGAGCAGTACTTC	CASSPFGRESSYEQYF
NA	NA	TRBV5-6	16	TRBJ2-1	TGTGCCAGCAGCTTGGAAGTAAGAGGCCAGAGCAATGAGCAGTTCTTC	CASSLEVRGQSNEQFF
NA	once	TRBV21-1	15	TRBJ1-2	TGTGCCAGCAGCAAAGGGGGACAGGGGTGCTATGGCTACACCTTC	CASSKGGQGCYGYTF
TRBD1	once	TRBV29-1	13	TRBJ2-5	TGCAGCGAGAGGGACAGGGGGCAAGAGACCCAGTACTTC	CSERDRGQETQYF
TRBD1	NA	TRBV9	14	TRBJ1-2	TGTGCCAGCAGCGCTACAGGGGCCGCCTATGGCTACACCTTC	CASSATGAAYGYTF
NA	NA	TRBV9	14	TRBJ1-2	TGTGCCAGCAGCAAACGAGAAGGGGCCTATGGCTACACCTTC	CASSKREGAYGYTF
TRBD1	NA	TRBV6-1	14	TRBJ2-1	TGTGCCACCCAGCGACAGGGGGCCGGGAATGAGCAGTTCTTC	CATQRQGAGNEQFF
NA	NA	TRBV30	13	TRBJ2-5	TGTGCCTGGAGTGTGAGGGAGAGTGAGACCCAGTACTTC	CAWSVRESETQYF
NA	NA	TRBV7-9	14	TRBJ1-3	TGTGCCAGCAGCTTAGCGTCTTTAAAAAACACCATATATTTT	CASSLASLKNTIYF
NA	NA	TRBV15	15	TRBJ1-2	TGTGCCACCAGCAGAGCTCGGGGAATTAACTATGGCTACACCTTC	CATSRARGINYGYTF
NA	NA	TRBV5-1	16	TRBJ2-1	TGCGCCAGCAGCCCGACCGAGGTTAGTGGGTACAATGAGCAGTTCTTC	CASSPTEVSGYNEQFF
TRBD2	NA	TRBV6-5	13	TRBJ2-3	TGTGCCAGCAGTAAGCGGGGGGCGGATACGCAGTATTTT	CASSKRGADTQYF
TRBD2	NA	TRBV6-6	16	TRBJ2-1	TGTGCCAGCAGTTACCTACGGGGGGGCTCCTACAATGAGCAGTTCTTC	CASSYLRGGSYNEQFF
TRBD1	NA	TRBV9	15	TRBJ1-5	TGTGCCAGCAGCGCCGGACAGGGTAGCAATCAGCCCCAGCATTTT	CASSAGQGSNQPQHF
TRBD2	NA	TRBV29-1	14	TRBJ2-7	TGCAGCGTTAGACTAGCGGGGGGATCATACGAGCAGTACTTC	CSVRLAGGSYEQYF
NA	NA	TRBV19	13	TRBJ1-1	TGTGCCAGTAGTTCACAGGCGGACACTGAAGCTTTCTTT	CASSSQADTEAFF
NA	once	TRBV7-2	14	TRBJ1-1	TGTGCCAGCAGCTTAGCACAGCAACACACTGAAGCTTTCTTT	CASSLAQQHTEAFF
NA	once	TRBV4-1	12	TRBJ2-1	TGCGCCAGCAGCCAAGTCAACAATGAGCAGTTCTTC	CASSQVNNEQFF
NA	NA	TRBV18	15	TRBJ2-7	TGTGCCAGCTCATCCACGGCGGGATCCTCCTACGAGCAGTACTTC	CASSSTAGSSYEQYF
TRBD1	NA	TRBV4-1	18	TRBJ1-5	TGCGCCAGCAGCCAAGTACCAACAGGGGGAAAGGGCAATCAGCCCCAGCATTTT	CASSQVPTGGKGNQPQHF
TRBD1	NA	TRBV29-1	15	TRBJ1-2	TGCAGCGCCTATCGGACAGGACCTACTAACTATGGCTACACCTTC	CSAYRTGPTNYGYTF
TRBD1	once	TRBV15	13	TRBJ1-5	TGTGCCACCAGGGGACAGAGTTCCCCCGTCCAGCATTTT	CATRGQSSPVQHF
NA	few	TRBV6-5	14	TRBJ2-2	TGTGCCAGCAATCAGGGGCATAGCACCGGGGAGCTGTTTTTT	CASNQGHSTGELFF
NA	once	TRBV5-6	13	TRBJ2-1	TGTGCCAGCAGCTTGGTGGGGAGAAATGAGCAGTTCTTC	CASSLVGRNEQFF
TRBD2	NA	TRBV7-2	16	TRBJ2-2	TGTGCCAGCAGCTGGAATTCGGGAGGGTCTGCCGGGGAGCTGTTTTTT	CASSWNSGGSAGELFF
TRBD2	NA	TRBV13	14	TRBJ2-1	TGTGCCAGCAGCTTCGGCGGGAGGCGAAATGAGCAGTTCTTC	CASSFGGRRNEQFF
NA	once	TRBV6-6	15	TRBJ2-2	TGTGCCAGTTACGGGTGGGTCTCGAACACCGGGGAGCTGTTTTTT	CASYGWVSNTGELFF
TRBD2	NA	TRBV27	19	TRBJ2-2	TGTGCCAGCAGTTTCCGCCTCGAGCGGGGGGGAAGTTGGGCCGGGGAGCTGTTTTTT	CASSFRLERGGSWAGELFF
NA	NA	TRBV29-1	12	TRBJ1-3	TGCAGCGGTGCGTCCTCTGGAAACACCATATATTTT	CSGASSGNTIYF
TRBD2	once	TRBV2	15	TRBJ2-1	TGTGCCAGACGGACTAGCGGCGCCGCGTACGGTGAGCAGTTCTTC	CARRTSGAAYGEQFF
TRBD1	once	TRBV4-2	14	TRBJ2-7	TGTGCCAGCAGTCCGGGACAGGGTTCCTACGAGCAGTACTTC	CASSPGQGSYEQYF
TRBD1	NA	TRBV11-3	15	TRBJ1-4	TGTGCCAGCAGCTCCCCCGGGACAGGACCTGAAAAACTGTTTTTT	CASSSPGTGPEKLFF
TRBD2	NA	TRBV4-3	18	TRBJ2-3	TGCGCCAGCAGCCAAGACGCAACGGCGGGAGGTCAGGCAGATACGCAGTATTTT	CASSQDATAGGQADTQYF
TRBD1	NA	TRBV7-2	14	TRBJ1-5	TGTGCCAGCGAGACGGGACAGGGCAATCAGCCCCAGCATTTT	CASETGQGNQPQHF
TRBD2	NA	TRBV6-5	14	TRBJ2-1	TGTGCCAGCAGACCACTCCAGCGGGAGAATGAGCAGTTCTTC	CASRPLQRENEQFF
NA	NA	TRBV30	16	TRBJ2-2	TGTGCCTGGAGTCATGGACATGCCTCGAACACCGGGGAGCTGTTTTTT	CAWSHGHASNTGELFF
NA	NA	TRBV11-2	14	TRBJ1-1	TGTGCCAGCAGCCCCACAGGGAGAGGCACTGAAGCTTTCTTT	CASSPTGRGTEAFF
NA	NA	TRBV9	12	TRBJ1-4	TGTGCCAGCAGCCGGGCGGGTGAAAAACTGTTTTTT	CASSRAGEKLFF
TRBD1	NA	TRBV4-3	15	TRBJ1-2	TGCGCCAGCAGCCAGATGCGACAGGGGGCCAGTGGCTACACCTTC	CASSQMRQGASGYTF
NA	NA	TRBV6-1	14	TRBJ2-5	TGTGCCAGCAGTACACAGGGAGGGCTAGAGACCCAGTACTTC	CASSTQGGLETQYF
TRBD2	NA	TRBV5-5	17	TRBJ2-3	TGTGCCAGCAGCTTGGCGGGGGGACTAGGGAGCGCAGATACGCAGTATTTT	CASSLAGGLGSADTQYF
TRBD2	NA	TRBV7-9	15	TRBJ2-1	TGTGCCAGCAGCTTAGAAAGCGGGAGGCTCAATGAGCAGTTCTTC	CASSLESGRLNEQFF